This is a list of T cell receptor beta chains from one sample in a study of T cell responses to AZD1222 COVID-19 vaccine. TCRdb's table, derived via immunoSEQ multiplex PCR, lists solely in-frame clones and lacks some. The sample carries approximately 100,000 clones, approximately 85% recorded once. Sequenced material: peripheral blood, taken on day 0 of MenACWY control vaccination. These TCRs come from an adult in good health. The CDR3 runs from the conserved cysteine through the conserved F or W. The D gene is left open where the match is weak. Clone size is shown for a subset of rows, as once, few, many or a class of expanded clone.

.	.	TRBV5-6	TRBJ2-7	TGTGCCAGCAGCTTGCCACAGGTCTACGAGCAGTACTTC	CASSLPQVYEQYF
TRBD1	.	TRBV12-3/TRBV12-4	TRBJ1-2	TGTGCCAGCAGTCGACAGGGTGGTGGCTACACCTTC	CASSRQGGGYTF
TRBD2	.	TRBV4-2	TRBJ2-7	TGTGCCAGCAGCCAAGCTAGCGGGCCGAATACCTACGAGCAGTACTTC	CASSQASGPNTYEQYF
.	.	TRBV20-1	TRBJ1-2	TGCAGTGCTAGTTCTCGTCAGTTTGATGGCTACACCTTC	CSASSRQFDGYTF
TRBD1	few	TRBV7-9	TRBJ2-7	TGTGCCAGCAGCTTAAGGGGACAGGTGTGGGAGCAGTACTTC	CASSLRGQVWEQYF
.	.	TRBV28	TRBJ2-2	TGTGCCAGCACCTTAAGGGGGGGAACCGGGGAGCTGTTTTTT	CASTLRGGTGELFF
.	.	TRBV4-1	TRBJ1-2	TGCGCCAGCAGCCAAGAAGTGGGGGTTGGTAACTATGGCTACACCTTC	CASSQEVGVGNYGYTF
.	.	TRBV5-8	TRBJ2-4	TGTGCCAGCAGCTTGGCCAGCGCCAAAAACATTCAGTACTTC	CASSLASAKNIQYF
.	.	TRBV6-5	TRBJ1-1	TGTGCCAGCAGTCCACCTCTGGGATTCACTGAAGCTTTCTTT	CASSPPLGFTEAFF
TRBD1	.	TRBV19	TRBJ1-4	TGTGCCACTCAGGGGGCGTCTAACGAAAAACTGTTTTTT	CATQGASNEKLFF
.	.	TRBV13	TRBJ2-3	TGTGCCAGCAGCCCTAGGGGATTAAACTCGGATACGCAGTATTTT	CASSPRGLNSDTQYF